Listed below are T cell receptor beta chains from one sample, sequenced in a study of cytomegalovirus exposure and HLA in healthy donors. Profiled with immunoSEQ multiplex PCR; TCRdb holds only in-frame clones, not every one. The repertoire consists of 97,000 or so clones, with around 68% occurring once and the leading ten covering under 3%. Sequencing was carried out using PBMCs. The receptors were sampled from a middle-aged man in good health and CMV-seronegative. CDR3s leave out the opening cysteine and the closing phenylalanine or tryptophan.

TRBV7-8	TRBJ2-4	ASSSELAGVSKNIQY
TRBV5-6	TRBJ1-4	ASSLQGSRGEKLF
TRBV21-1	TRBJ2-5	ASSKVPEHQETQY
TRBV18	TRBJ2-7	ASSSGQNEQY
TRBV19	TRBJ2-3	ASSITSGRDTQY
TRBV5-8	TRBJ2-3	ASSLSRLAGGGDTQY
TRBV7-2	TRBJ2-3	ASSLGQGSTDTQY
TRBV11-3	TRBJ2-7	ASSPDRGITYEQY
TRBV28	TRBJ1-4	ASSTPSWGRNEKLF
TRBV19	TRBJ2-2	ASKSSSRQTNTGELF
TRBV7-6	TRBJ2-1	ASSLATSGGLYNEQF
TRBV5-1	TRBJ2-7	ASSLGQGTGYEQY
TRBV6-1	TRBJ2-7	ASSDSGTGTPYEQY
TRBV2	TRBJ2-7	ASSGDSLYEQY
TRBV11-3	TRBJ2-3	ASSQAGELADTQY
TRBV4-3	TRBJ1-6	ASSQSPGSNSPLH
TRBV19	TRBJ2-1	ASSTVTGGSSYNEQF